This TCR beta chain was observed in a study of CD8 T cells in Susac syndrome. Details on this clonotype: As yet, its antigen is unknown.

CD8+ and CD4+ T cells taken from blood had their TCR beta sequenced. RNA totalling roughly 0.45 to 1 ug underwent reverse transcription with random hexamers. The authors amplified TCR beta CDR3 across 54 Vbeta and 13 Jbeta using immunoSEQ multiplex PCR. TCRdb independently ran MiXCR on the immunoSEQ multiplex PCR reads; one entry per CDR3 protein. The data hold about 120,000 distinct CDR3 sequences, with over 90% observed a single time. Study conclusions and caveats: CD8+ clonal expansion in Susac was maximal in TEMRA cells and in active patients. It was acknowledged in the study that the number of individuals who were included in its TCR sequencing and HLA analysis was relatively small.

This TCR was recovered from a human donor with Susac syndrome. Material for sequencing was CD8+ T cells from PBMCs.

CDR3 region: CSVEDRLAGTYEQYF. CDR3 nucleotide sequence: TGCAGCGTTGAAGATAGGCTAGCGGGGACCTACGAGCAGTACTTC. The chain uses TRBV29-1 and TRBJ2-7; 9 bases line up with TRBD2. The J segment lost 2 bases and the V segment lost 0 bases, leaving 5 bases of the junction unmatched. The CDR3 runs 15 residues. Germline assignment: CDR1 SQVTM and CDR2 ANQGSEA.